At least ten counts were recorded for the clone carrying this T cell receptor (beta chain). What it recognizes is unknown. V was clipped by 4 bases and J by 0 bases, with 16 bases between them. The length of the CDR3 is 16 residues. Germline V lookup: CDR1 SNHLY, CDR2 FYNNEI. From RNA transcripts, TCR beta CDR3 regions were amplified. The HTBI set primed first-round TCR CDR3 RT-PCR. In TCRdb, the multiplex PCR reads were re-called with MiXCR into one record per CDR3 protein. Of a few hundred thousand distinct CDR3 sequences listed, approximately 14% are singletons. The entry originates in a study of T cells in Graves' hyperthyroidism and ophthalmopathy. Points from the study as a whole: The model forecast ophthalmopathy, anticipating it by a median roughly 6.3 months before onset. Stable hyperthyroidism was told apart from ophthalmopathy by a model built on 13 V-J features.

This clonotype was obtained from a woman aged 60-75 years with Graves' ophthalmopathy. Sequenced sample: blood. The J gene is TRBJ2-7, the V gene TRBV2; unclear D gene. The CDR3 protein is CASSAGSAPLSYEQYF. DNA for the CDR3: TGTGCCAGCAGTGCAGGCAGCGCGCCGCTCTCCTACGAGCAGTACTTC.